This section outlines one T cell receptor beta chain sequence together with its context. The assay was immunoSEQ multiplex PCR, and TCRdb's table has in-frame clones only and misses some. The sample consists of under 60,000 clones, about 91% of them appearing once. These data come from a study of T cell changes during pregnancy in multiple sclerosis. Trimming left V 1 base short and J 1 base short, with 15 bases between. Germline-derived CDR1 and CDR2 are SGHNT and YENEEA. CDR3 length: 17 residues. This chain uses TRBV11-3 with TRBJ2-3; a possible D gene is TRBD2 (6 bases). Material: CD8+ T cells from peripheral blood mononuclear cells, obtained after pregnancy. The TCR sequence derives from a female donor with multiple sclerosis, enrolled in a pregnancy study. As DNA, the CDR3 is TGTGCCAGCAGCTTAGTTAACTCCGGCGGGGGCACAGATACGCAGTATTTT. It yields the protein CASSLVNSGGGTDTQYF.